This T cell receptor (beta chain) was retrieved from a study of shared clonotypes between healthy human individuals. CD45RO-negative, CCR7-positively selected cells formed the naive CD8 fraction, excluding terminally differentiated effector memory CD45RA+ cells. HIV-negative, healthy adults without recent acute infections or vaccinations were the donors. The germline V gene encodes CDR1 SGHTS and CDR2 YDEGEE. CDR3 length equals 12 residues. With 2 bases removed from V and 10 bases from J, the gap between germline ends came to 10 bases. Original processing notes: Junction-only immunoSEQ data arrived without quality scores, meaning filtering differed. The assay was immunoSEQ multiplex PCR, and TCRdb's table has in-frame clones only and misses some. V and J calls and clone size are those listed in that table; D and trimming were worked out from the DNA. The table records around 1.9 million clones, just under 95% of them present only once.

The specimen was naive CD8+ T cells from PBMCs. This chain joins TRBV5-8 and TRBJ2-1; D is ambiguous. The origin of this receptor is a man aged 18 to 35 in good health. Some clones in this sample may be carry-over from other donors' samples. DNA of the CDR3: TGTGCCAGCAGCTTTCTTCTATCCGAGCAGTTCTTC. This sequence encodes CASSFLLSEQFF.